This is a list of T cell receptor beta chains from one sample in a study of cytomegalovirus exposure and HLA in healthy donors. The assay was immunoSEQ multiplex PCR, and TCRdb's table has in-frame clones only and misses some. The sample includes 45,000 to 65,000 clones, about 70% of them seen just once. The sample consisted of PBMCs. The source is a woman aged 50 to 60 in good health and CMV-seropositive. The CDR3 runs from the conserved cysteine through the conserved F or W. A D gene is named only where the DNA matches it firmly. Not all rows give a size; the values are once, few, many and, for expanded clones, a class.

d_call,clone_size,j_call,v_call,cdr3_nt,cdr3_aa
-,-,TRBJ2-6,TRBV6-5,TGTGCCAGCAGTTACTCATCGCGGATTGGGGCCAGCGTCCTGACTTTC,CASSYSSRIGASVLTF
TRBD1,few,TRBJ2-3,TRBV6-1,TGTGCCAGCAAACAGGGGATTTCCGCAGATACGCAGTATTTT,CASKQGISADTQYF
-,-,TRBJ1-2,TRBV30,TGTGCCTGGTCCACGGGACTCTATGGCTACACCTTC,CAWSTGLYGYTF
-,-,TRBJ2-7,TRBV9,TGTGCCAGCAGCGTAGGGGCATGGGGGCGCGGAGGCGAGCAGTACTTC,CASSVGAWGRGGEQYF
-,once,TRBJ2-7,TRBV5-1,TGCGCCAGCAGCTTGGTGCGCACGTCCCGCGAGCAGTACTTC,CASSLVRTSREQYF
-,-,TRBJ2-1,TRBV7-3,TGTGCCAGCAGTTTTGCCCGGCGGGGAGACTACAATGAGCAGTTCTTC,CASSFARRGDYNEQFF
TRBD2,-,TRBJ2-3,TRBV18,TGTGCCAGCTCACCCTATGGACTAGCGGGGGGCGGTGATCGCACAGATACGCAGTATTTT,CASSPYGLAGGGDRTDTQYF
TRBD1,-,TRBJ1-2,TRBV5-6,TGTGCCAGCAGCTTGGACCAGGGGGGTGGCTACACCTTC,CASSLDQGGGYTF
TRBD2,-,TRBJ2-1,TRBV28,TGTGCCAGCAGTTTAAATCGAGCGGGAGTGTCCTACAATGAGCAGTTCTTC,CASSLNRAGVSYNEQFF
-,-,TRBJ2-7,TRBV6-5,TGTGCCAGCAGCCGGACAGTCTCCTACGAGCAGTACTTC,CASSRTVSYEQYF